This T cell receptor beta chain is from a study of cytomegalovirus exposure and HLA in healthy donors. The study, taken as a whole, reports: CMV serostatus alone was available as immune exposure information.

Germline V CDR1 and CDR2: MDHEN, SYDVKM. The CDR3 runs 18 residues. The J segment lost 4 bases and the V segment lost 5 bases, leaving 12 bases of the junction unmatched. Of note for this clone: Its target is not known.

The PCR contained 60 Vbeta and 13 Jbeta primers. Data came from immunoSEQ multiplex PCR; TCRdb stores just in-frame clones and leaves some out. The table lists about 140,000 clones, just under 85% of them singletons, with approximately 2% in the top ten. Each donor's status was that of a healthy bone marrow donor. The material sequenced was PBMCs. This clonotype was obtained from a woman between 40 and 55 years old in good health and CMV-seronegative. The gene calls are TRBV28 and TRBJ2-3, with 13 positions matching TRBD2. The CDR3 is CASSPTSGRAIIADTQYF. CDR3 nucleotide sequence: TGTGCCAGCAGTCCTACTAGCGGGAGGGCCATTATCGCAGATACGCAGTATTTT.